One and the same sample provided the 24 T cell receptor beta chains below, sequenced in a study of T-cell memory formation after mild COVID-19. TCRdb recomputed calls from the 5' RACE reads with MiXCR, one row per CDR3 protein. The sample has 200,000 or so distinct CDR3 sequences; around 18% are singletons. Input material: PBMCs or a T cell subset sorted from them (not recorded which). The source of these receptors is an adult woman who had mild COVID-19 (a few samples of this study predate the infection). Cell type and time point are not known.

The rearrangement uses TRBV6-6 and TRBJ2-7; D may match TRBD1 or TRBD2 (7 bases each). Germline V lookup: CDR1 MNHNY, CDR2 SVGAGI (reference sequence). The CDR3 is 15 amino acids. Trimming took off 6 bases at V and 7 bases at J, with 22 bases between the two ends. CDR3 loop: CASRGQGGRLWEQYF. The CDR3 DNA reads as TGTGCCAGCAGGGGTCAGGGGGGGAGACTTTGGGAGCAGTACTTC.

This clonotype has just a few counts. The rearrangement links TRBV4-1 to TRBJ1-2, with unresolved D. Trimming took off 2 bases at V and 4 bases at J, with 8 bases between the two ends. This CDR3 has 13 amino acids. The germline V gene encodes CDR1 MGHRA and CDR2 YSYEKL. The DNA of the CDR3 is TGCGCCAGCAGCCAACAAGGTAGCTATGGCTACACCTTC. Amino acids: CASSQQGSYGYTF.

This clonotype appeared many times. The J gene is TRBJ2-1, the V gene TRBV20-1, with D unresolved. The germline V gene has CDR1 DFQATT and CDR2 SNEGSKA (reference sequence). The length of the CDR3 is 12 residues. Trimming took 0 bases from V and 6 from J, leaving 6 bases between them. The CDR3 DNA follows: TGCAGTGCTAGAGAAGCCCTCAATGAGCAGTTCTTC. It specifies CSAREALNEQFF.

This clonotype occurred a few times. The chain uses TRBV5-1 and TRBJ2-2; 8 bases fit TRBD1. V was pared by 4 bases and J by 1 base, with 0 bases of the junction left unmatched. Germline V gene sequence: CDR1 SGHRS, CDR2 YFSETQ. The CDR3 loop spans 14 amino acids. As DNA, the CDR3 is TGCGCCAGCAGCGGGACAGGGAACACCGGGGAGCTGTTTTTT. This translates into CASSGTGNTGELFF. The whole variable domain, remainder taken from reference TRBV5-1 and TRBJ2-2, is KAGVTQTPRYLIKTRGQQVTLSCSPISGHRSVSWYQQTPGQGLQFLFEYFSETQRNKGNFPGRFSGRQFSNSRSEMNVSTLELGDSALYLCASSGTGNTGELFFGEGSRLTVL.

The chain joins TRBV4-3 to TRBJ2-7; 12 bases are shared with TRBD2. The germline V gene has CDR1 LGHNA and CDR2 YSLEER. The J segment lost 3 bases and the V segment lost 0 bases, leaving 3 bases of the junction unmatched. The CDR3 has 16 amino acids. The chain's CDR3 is CASSQDRLAGVYEQYF. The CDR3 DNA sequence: TGCGCCAGCAGCCAAGATCGACTAGCGGGAGTCTACGAGCAGTACTTC.

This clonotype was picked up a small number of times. CDR3 residues: CASSQGLATDTQYF. The CDR3 DNA sequence: TGTGCCAGCAGCCAGGGACTAGCAACAGATACGCAGTATTTT. The gene calls are TRBV9 and TRBJ2-3; 9 bases map to TRBD2. Germline values: CDR1 SGDLS, CDR2 YYNGEE. CDR3 size: 14 residues. V gave up 4 bases and J gave up 3 bases; unmatched junction bases: 3.

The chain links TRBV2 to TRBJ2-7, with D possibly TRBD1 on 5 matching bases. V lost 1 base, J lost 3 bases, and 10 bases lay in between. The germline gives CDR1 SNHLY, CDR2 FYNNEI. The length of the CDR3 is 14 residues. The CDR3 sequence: CASSEEGIIYEQYF. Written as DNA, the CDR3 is TGTGCCAGCAGTGAAGAGGGGATAATCTACGAGCAGTACTTC. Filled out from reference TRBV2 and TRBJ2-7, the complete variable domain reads EPEVTQTPSHQVTQMGQEVILRCVPISNHLYFYWYRQILGQKVEFLVSFYNNEISEKSEIFDDQFSVERPDGSNFTLKIRSTKLEDSAMYFCASSEEGIIYEQYFGPGTRLTVT.

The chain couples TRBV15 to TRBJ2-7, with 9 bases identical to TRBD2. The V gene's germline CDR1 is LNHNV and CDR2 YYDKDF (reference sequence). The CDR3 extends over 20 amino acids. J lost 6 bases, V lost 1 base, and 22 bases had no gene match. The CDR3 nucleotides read TGTGCCACCAGCAGAGCGGATCGCTTCAAGACGGGACTAGCTCTCCCCGAGCAGTACTTC. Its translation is CATSRADRFKTGLALPEQYF.

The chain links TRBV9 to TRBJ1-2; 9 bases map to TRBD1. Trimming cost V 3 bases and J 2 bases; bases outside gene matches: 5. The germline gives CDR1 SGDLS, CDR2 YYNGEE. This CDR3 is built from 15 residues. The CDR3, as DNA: TGTGCCAGCAGCGCCCGGACAGGGGAGAACTATGGCTACACCTTC. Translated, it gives CASSARTGENYGYTF.

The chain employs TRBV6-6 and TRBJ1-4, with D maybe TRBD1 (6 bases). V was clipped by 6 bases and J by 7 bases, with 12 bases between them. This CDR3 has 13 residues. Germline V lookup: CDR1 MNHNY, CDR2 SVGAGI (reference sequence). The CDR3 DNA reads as TGTGCCAGCAGCCCCAGGACAGCTGAAAAACTGTTTTTT. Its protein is CASSPRTAEKLFF.

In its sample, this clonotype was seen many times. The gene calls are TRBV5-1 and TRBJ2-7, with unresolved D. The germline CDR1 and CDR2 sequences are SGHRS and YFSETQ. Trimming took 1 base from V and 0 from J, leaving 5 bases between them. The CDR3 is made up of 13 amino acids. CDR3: CASSLTVSYEQYF. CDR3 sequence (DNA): TGCGCCAGCAGCTTGACTGTCTCCTACGAGCAGTACTTC.

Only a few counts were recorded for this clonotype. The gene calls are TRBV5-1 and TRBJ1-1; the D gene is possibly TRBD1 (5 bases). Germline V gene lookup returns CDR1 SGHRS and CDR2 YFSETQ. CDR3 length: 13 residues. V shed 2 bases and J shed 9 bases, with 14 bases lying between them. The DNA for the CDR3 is TGCGCCAGCAGCTTCGACGGGGGACTGCAAGCTTTCTTT. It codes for CASSFDGGLQAFF.

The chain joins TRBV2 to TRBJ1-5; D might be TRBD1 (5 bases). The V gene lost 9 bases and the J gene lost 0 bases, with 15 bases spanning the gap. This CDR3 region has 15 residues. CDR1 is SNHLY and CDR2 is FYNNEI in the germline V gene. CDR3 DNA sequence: TGTGCCAGTTCACGAGAGGGGACTAGCAATCAGCCCCAGCATTTT. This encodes CASSREGTSNQPQHF.

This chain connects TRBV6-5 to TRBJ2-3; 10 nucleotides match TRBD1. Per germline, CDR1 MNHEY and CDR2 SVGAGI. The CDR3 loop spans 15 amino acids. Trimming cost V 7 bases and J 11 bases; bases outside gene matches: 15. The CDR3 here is CASTKLTSGTGEQYF. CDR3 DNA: TGTGCCAGCACCAAACTAACTTCGGGGACAGGGGAGCAGTATTTT.

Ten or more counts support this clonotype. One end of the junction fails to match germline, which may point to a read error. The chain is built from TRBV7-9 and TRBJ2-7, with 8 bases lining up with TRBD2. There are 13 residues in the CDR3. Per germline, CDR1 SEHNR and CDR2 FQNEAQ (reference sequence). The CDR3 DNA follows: TGCGCCAGCAGCTTAAGCGGGAGCTACGAGCAGTACTTC. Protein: CASSLSGSYEQYF.

The CDR3, as DNA: TGTGCCAGCAGTTACAATGAGGGAGGGAACACTGAAGCTTTCTTT. It yields the protein CASSYNEGGNTEAFF. The chain is built from TRBV6-5 and TRBJ1-1; no clear D gene. Germline values: CDR1 MNHEY, CDR2 SVGAGI. The CDR3 length is 15 residues. Deletions cut 2 bases from V and 1 base from J, with 11 bases between.

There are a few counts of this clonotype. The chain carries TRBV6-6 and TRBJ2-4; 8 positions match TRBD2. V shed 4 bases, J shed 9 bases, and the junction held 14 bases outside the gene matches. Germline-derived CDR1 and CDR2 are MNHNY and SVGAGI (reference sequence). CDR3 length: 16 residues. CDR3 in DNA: TGTGCCAGCAGTTCGGGGCGGGGGGCTCAGGACGGCATTCAGTACTTC. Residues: CASSSGRGAQDGIQYF.

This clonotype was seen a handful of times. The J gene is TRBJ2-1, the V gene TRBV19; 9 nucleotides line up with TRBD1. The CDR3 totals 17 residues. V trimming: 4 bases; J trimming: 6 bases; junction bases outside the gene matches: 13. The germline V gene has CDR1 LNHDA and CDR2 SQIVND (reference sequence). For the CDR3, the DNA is TGTGCCAGTAGTAATCTCCCGGGACAGGGTCCCTCCAATGAGCAGTTCTTC. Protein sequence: CASSNLPGQGPSNEQFF.

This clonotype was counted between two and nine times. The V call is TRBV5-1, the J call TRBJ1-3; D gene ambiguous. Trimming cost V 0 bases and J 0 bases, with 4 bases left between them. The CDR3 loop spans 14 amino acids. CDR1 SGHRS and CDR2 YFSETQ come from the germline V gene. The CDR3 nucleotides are TGCGCCAGCAGCTTGGATCTCTCTGGAAACACCATATATTTT. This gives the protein CASSLDLSGNTIYF.

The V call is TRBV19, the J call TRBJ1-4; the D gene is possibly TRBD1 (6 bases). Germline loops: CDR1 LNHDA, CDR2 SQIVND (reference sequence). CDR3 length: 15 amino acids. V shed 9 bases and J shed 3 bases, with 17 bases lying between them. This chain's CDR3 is CASLAGTLSNEKLFF. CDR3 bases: TGTGCCAGCCTCGCCGGGACACTATCTAATGAAAAACTGTTTTTT.

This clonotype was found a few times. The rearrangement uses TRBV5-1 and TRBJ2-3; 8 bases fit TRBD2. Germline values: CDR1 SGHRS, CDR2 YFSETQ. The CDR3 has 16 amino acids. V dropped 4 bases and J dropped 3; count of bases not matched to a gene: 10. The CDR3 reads CASSIRATGGTDTQYF. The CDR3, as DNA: TGCGCCAGCAGCATCCGTGCCACGGGGGGGACAGATACGCAGTATTTT.

Here the CDR3 reads CASSFDTGGGYTF. For the CDR3, the DNA is TGTGCCAGCAGCTTCGACACCGGGGGGGGCTACACCTTC. V and J are TRBV7-8 and TRBJ1-2; D might be TRBD1 (5 bases). CDR1 and CDR2 (germline): SGHVS, FQNEAQ. CDR3 length: 13 residues. V lost 3 bases and J lost 8, with 13 bases in between.

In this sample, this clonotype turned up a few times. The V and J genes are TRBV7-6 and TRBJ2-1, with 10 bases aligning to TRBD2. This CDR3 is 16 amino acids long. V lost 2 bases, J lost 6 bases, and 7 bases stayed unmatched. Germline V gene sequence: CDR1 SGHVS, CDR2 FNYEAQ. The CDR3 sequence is CASSLMLAGARNEQFF. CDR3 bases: TGTGCCAGCAGCTTAATGCTAGCGGGGGCCCGCAATGAGCAGTTCTTC.

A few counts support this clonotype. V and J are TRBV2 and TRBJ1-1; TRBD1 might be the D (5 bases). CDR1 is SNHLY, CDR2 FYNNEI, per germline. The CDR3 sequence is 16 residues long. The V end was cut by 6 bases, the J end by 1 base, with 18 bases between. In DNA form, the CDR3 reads TGTGCCAGCAGCCGTGACAGAGGGGCGACGAACACTGAAGCTTTCTTT. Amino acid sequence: CASSRDRGATNTEAFF.